This entry lists 27 T cell receptor beta chains sequenced from one sample in a study of shared clonotypes between healthy human individuals. CD45RO-negative, CCR7-selected cells formed the naive CD8 fraction, which excluded terminally differentiated effector memory CD45RA+ cells. The table came from immunoSEQ multiplex PCR; TCRdb's copy has only in-frame clones and leaves some out. The sample lists 1.5 million to 2.5 million clones, approximately 94% occurring once. The sample was naive CD8+ T cells sorted from blood. These receptors all stem from a man aged 18 to 35 in good health.

The CDR3 region is CASSSHQAGAYNEQFF. CDR3 sequence (DNA): TGTGCCAGCAGCTCCCACCAAGCGGGAGCCTACAATGAGCAGTTCTTC. The chain is built from TRBV7-2 and TRBJ2-1, with TRBD2 identical over 8 bases. Germline CDR1 reads SGHTA; CDR2 reads FQGNSA. Trimming removed 4 bases from V and 2 bases from J; junction bases left unmatched: 7. The CDR3 length is 16 residues.

The chain links TRBV13 to TRBJ2-7; D possibly uses TRBD1 or TRBD2 (5 bases each). The germline V gene encodes CDR1 PRHDT and CDR2 FYEKMQ (reference sequence). Trimming stripped 0 bases from V and 1 base from J, with 10 bases between. The CDR3 is 15 residues long. CDR3 nucleotide sequence: TGTGCCAGCAGCTTAGGACTAGAGGGGTCCTACGAGCAGTACTTC. Its protein is CASSLGLEGSYEQYF.

The chain carries TRBV5-6 and TRBJ1-2; D is possibly TRBD1 (6 bases). Trimming took 2 bases from V and 6 from J, leaving 17 bases between them. The germline V gene has CDR1 SGHDT and CDR2 YYEEEE. This CDR3 contains 15 residues. The CDR3 loop is CASSFIISGANGYTF. CDR3 nucleotide sequence: TGTGCCAGCAGCTTCATTATATCAGGGGCGAATGGCTACACCTTC.

The chain uses TRBV2 and TRBJ1-1; possibly TRBD1 for D (6 bases). The CDR3 loop spans 16 amino acids. The germline V gene encodes CDR1 SNHLY and CDR2 FYNNEI. V dropped 6 bases and J dropped 3 bases, with 20 bases sitting between them. The CDR3: CASSLEVQGGDTEAFF. The CDR3 bases are TGTGCCAGCAGCCTTGAAGTACAGGGAGGGGACACTGAAGCTTTCTTT.

The rearrangement joins TRBV7-9 to TRBJ2-7, with D possibly matching TRBD2 (6 bases). Trimming removed 5 bases from V and 2 bases from J, with 10 bases in between. This CDR3 is built from 13 residues. Looked up from germline, CDR1 is SEHNR and CDR2 is FQNEAQ (reference sequence). The CDR3 protein is CASSRDFPYEQYF. The CDR3 nucleotides are TGTGCCAGCAGCCGGGACTTCCCCTACGAGCAGTACTTC.

V is TRBV18 and J is TRBJ2-3; possibly TRBD1 or TRBD2 for D (5 bases each). Trimming took 2 bases from V and 2 from J, leaving 8 bases between them. This CDR3 has 14 residues. Germline values: CDR1 KGHSH, CDR2 LQKENI. CDR3 residues: CASSPGDLTDTQYF. CDR3 nucleotide sequence: TGTGCCAGCTCACCAGGGGACCTCACAGATACGCAGTATTTT.

The chain has TRBV11-2 and TRBJ2-7, with D perhaps being TRBD1 or TRBD2 (5 bases each). Between the trimmed V and J ends, which lost 5 bases and 1 base, there was a span of 12 bases. Germline-derived CDR1 and CDR2 are SGHAT and FQNNGV. The CDR3 has 14 residues. For the CDR3, the DNA is TGTGCCAGCAGCCTCCGGGACGGTTCCTACGAGCAGTACTTC. Its protein product is CASSLRDGSYEQYF. Using reference TRBV11-2 and TRBJ2-7 for the parts outside the CDR3, the full variable domain is EAGVAQSPRYKIIEKRQSVAFWCNPISGHATLYWYQQILGQGPKLLIQFQNNGVVDDSQLPKDRFSAERLKGVDSTLKIQPAKLEDSAVYLCASSLRDGSYEQYFGPGTRLTVT.

The sample holds one count of this clone. The chain has TRBV19 and TRBJ1-3; D remains unclear. CDR1 is LNHDA and CDR2 is SQIVND in the germline V gene (reference sequence). The CDR3 has 14 residues. The ends were cut back, 5 bases at V and 2 bases at J, with 10 bases in the middle. The CDR3 spells CASSSPWTGNTIYF. CDR3 sequence (DNA): TGTGCCAGTAGTTCCCCGTGGACTGGAAACACCATATATTTT.

The chain combines TRBV7-3 with TRBJ2-1, with D possibly matching TRBD1 (6 bases). The V end was cut by 1 base, the J end by 7 bases, with 17 bases between. The CDR3 runs 16 residues. Germline lookup yields CDR1 SGHTA and CDR2 FQGTGA. CDR3 amino acids: CASSLIFGTSGNEQFF. The CDR3 DNA is TGTGCCAGCAGCTTAATTTTTGGGACATCAGGGAATGAGCAGTTCTTC.

This clone was observed a handful of times. Other DNA sequences in the sample encode the same CDR3. The chain carries TRBV5-6 and TRBJ2-7; no clear D. The V end was cut by 1 base, the J end by 3 bases, with 5 bases between. Germline V gene lookup returns CDR1 SGHDT and CDR2 YYEEEE. The CDR3 length is 12 residues. CDR3 protein: CASSLQSYEQYF. The DNA of the CDR3 is TGTGCCAGCAGCTTGCAGAGCTACGAGCAGTACTTC. The entire variable domain, with the rest obtained from reference TRBV5-6 and TRBJ2-7, is as follows: DAGVTQSPTHLIKTRGQQVTLRCSPKSGHDTVSWYQQALGQGPQFIFQYYEEEERQRGNFPDRFSGHQFPNYSSELNVNALLLGDSALYLCASSLQSYEQYFGPGTRLTVT.

This rearrangement joins TRBV10-3 to TRBJ2-1; D remains unclear. V lost 7 bases and J 4 bases, leaving 11 bases between the germline ends. This CDR3 is built from 13 residues. The germline CDR1 and CDR2 sequences are ENHRY and SYGVKD. The CDR3 nucleotides read TGTGCCATCAAAACGGACCTATACAATGAGCAGTTCTTC. Protein product: CAIKTDLYNEQFF.

The V gene is TRBV5-1, the J gene TRBJ2-5; 11 nucleotides line up with TRBD2. V shed 0 bases and J 5 bases; nucleotides not matched to a gene: 9. CDR1 SGHRS and CDR2 YFSETQ come from the germline V gene. The CDR3 has 17 residues. CDR3 nucleotide sequence: TGCGCCAGCAGCTTGGATGGTAGCGGGGGGGCGCGGGAGACCCAGTACTTC. This sequence encodes CASSLDGSGGARETQYF.

This clone came up once. Other DNA variants within this sample encode the same CDR3. The CDR3 is CASSPSGLAGTYEQYF. In DNA, the CDR3 is TGTGCCAGCAGCCCTTCGGGACTAGCGGGTACCTACGAGCAGTACTTC. V usage is TRBV7-9 and J usage is TRBJ2-7; 12 bases align to TRBD2. With 5 bases clipped from V and 2 bases from J, the junction kept 7 bases outside the gene matches. This CDR3 has 16 amino acids. Germline V gives CDR1 SEHNR, CDR2 FQNEAQ (reference sequence).

The chain uses TRBV4-1 and TRBJ2-1; the D is unclear. From germline, CDR1 is MGHRA and CDR2 YSYEKL. This CDR3 has 11 residues. The V end was cut by 2 bases, the J end by 15 bases, with 11 bases between. CDR3 sequence: CASSQSSVAFF. The CDR3 nucleotides read TGCGCCAGCAGCCAATCCTCGGTAGCGTTCTTC.

The chain carries TRBV9 and TRBJ1-2; no definite D call. The V and J ends lost 4 bases and 4 bases respectively, with 11 bases between them. The CDR3 length is 13 residues. The germline V gene encodes CDR1 SGDLS and CDR2 YYNGEE. The CDR3 here is CASSPGNGYGYTF. The DNA for the CDR3 is TGTGCCAGCAGCCCCGGAAATGGCTATGGCTACACCTTC.

The gene calls are TRBV6-6 and TRBJ1-2; no definite D call. V was clipped by 7 bases and J by 1 base, with 10 bases between them. The CDR3 extends over 13 amino acids. CDR1 MNHNY and CDR2 SVGAGI come from the germline V gene (reference sequence). The CDR3 sequence: CASIADINYGYTF. CDR3 in DNA: TGTGCCAGCATCGCGGATATTAACTATGGCTACACCTTC.

The gene calls are TRBV7-9 and TRBJ1-1; the D is unclear. The length of the CDR3 is 14 residues. Germline V gene sequence: CDR1 SEHNR, CDR2 FQNEAQ (reference sequence). Trimming took off 5 bases at V and 6 bases at J, with 16 bases between the two ends. CDR3 region: CASSLSLDGAEAFF. The CDR3 bases are TGTGCCAGCAGCCTTTCTTTGGATGGCGCTGAAGCTTTCTTT.

V usage is TRBV4-3 and J usage is TRBJ1-4; 7 positions match TRBD1. The V gene's germline CDR1 is LGHNA and CDR2 YSLEER. The trim removed 4 bases at V and 6 bases at J, leaving 8 bases unmatched. This CDR3 has 15 residues. CDR3 in amino acids: CASSPRAGGDEKLFF. CDR3 nucleotides: TGCGCCAGCAGCCCCCGAGCAGGGGGAGATGAAAAACTGTTTTTT.

The V call is TRBV4-1, the J call TRBJ2-3, with 9 nucleotides matching TRBD2. This CDR3 region has 17 residues. The junction had 7 bases not matched to a gene; V was cut back by 3 bases and J by 0 bases. The V gene's germline CDR1 is MGHRA and CDR2 YSYEKL. Here the CDR3 reads CASSHAAGGTSTDTQYF. CDR3 nucleotides: TGCGCCAGCAGCCATGCTGCGGGGGGGACTAGCACAGATACGCAGTATTTT.

V and J are TRBV13 and TRBJ2-5, with D uncertain. This CDR3 has 13 amino acids. Trimming pared 5 bases from V and 2 bases from J, leaving 9 bases between. The V gene's germline CDR1 is PRHDT and CDR2 FYEKMQ (reference sequence). Written as DNA, the CDR3 is TGTGCCAGCAGCCTAAGTCTGCAAGAGACCCAGTACTTC. This codes for CASSLSLQETQYF.

The J gene is TRBJ1-5, the V gene TRBV19; no clear D gene. CDR1 LNHDA and CDR2 SQIVND come from the germline V gene (reference sequence). V was clipped by 5 bases and J by 0 bases, with 5 bases between them. CDR3 length equals 13 residues. CDR3 bases: TGTGCCAGTAGTTTCGGTAGCAATCAGCCCCAGCATTTT. Residues: CASSFGSNQPQHF.

The J gene is TRBJ2-1, the V gene TRBV11-2; the D is unclear. This CDR3 region has 14 residues. Trimming took 6 bases from V and 1 from J, leaving 10 bases between them. The germline CDR1 and CDR2 sequences are SGHAT and FQNNGV. The CDR3 is CASRTFVSYNEQFF. The DNA for the CDR3 is TGTGCCAGCAGGACTTTTGTATCCTACAATGAGCAGTTCTTC. Complete variable domain (other parts from reference TRBV11-2 and TRBJ2-1): EAGVAQSPRYKIIEKRQSVAFWCNPISGHATLYWYQQILGQGPKLLIQFQNNGVVDDSQLPKDRFSAERLKGVDSTLKIQPAKLEDSAVYLCASRTFVSYNEQFFGPGTRLTVL.

The chain is built from TRBV2 and TRBJ2-7; 7 bases are shared with TRBD2. The CDR3 runs to 15 residues. Trimming cost V 3 bases and J 2 bases; bases outside gene matches: 7. The V gene's germline CDR1 is SNHLY and CDR2 FYNNEI. CDR3 nucleotides: TGTGCCAGCAGTGATGGGGGGGAGGGCCCCTACGAGCAGTACTTC. Translation gives CASSDGGEGPYEQYF. Combining the CDR3 with reference TRBV2 and TRBJ2-7 gives the whole variable domain EPEVTQTPSHQVTQMGQEVILRCVPISNHLYFYWYRQILGQKVEFLVSFYNNEISEKSEIFDDQFSVERPDGSNFTLKIRSTKLEDSAMYFCASSDGGEGPYEQYFGPGTRLTVT.

As to this clone: The same CDR3 also results from other DNA sequences found in this sample. The chain combines TRBV28 with TRBJ2-7; TRBD1 matches 8 bases. CDR1 and CDR2 from the germline V gene are MDHEN and SYDVKM. The CDR3 loop spans 14 amino acids. V shed 5 bases and J 3 bases; nucleotides not matched to a gene: 6. For the CDR3, the DNA is TGTGCCAGCAGTCCGGGGACAGGCGGCTACGAGCAGTACTTC. This sequence encodes CASSPGTGGYEQYF.

The chain couples TRBV15 to TRBJ2-1; the match to TRBD2 covers 9 bases. Per germline, CDR1 LNHNV and CDR2 YYDKDF (reference sequence). This CDR3 region has 15 residues. J was trimmed by 6 bases and V by 6 bases; bases with no gene match: 9. The CDR3 bases are TGTGCCACCAGAGGTGCGGGAGGGGTTGGCAATGAGCAGTTCTTC. Amino acids: CATRGAGGVGNEQFF.

With regard to this clone: Other DNA variants within this sample encode the same CDR3. The V gene is TRBV13, the J gene TRBJ2-5; D ambiguous. The germline gives CDR1 PRHDT, CDR2 FYEKMQ (reference sequence). V dropped 1 base and J dropped 3 bases, with 6 bases sitting between them. This CDR3 is built from 13 residues. CDR3 protein: CASSLDREETQYF. The DNA of the CDR3 is TGTGCCAGCAGCTTAGACCGGGAAGAGACCCAGTACTTC. The full variable domain, completed using reference TRBV13 and TRBJ2-5, is AAGVIQSPRHLIKEKRETATLKCYPIPRHDTVYWYQQGPGQDPQFLISFYEKMQSDKGSIPDRFSAQQFSDYHSELNMSSLELGDSALYFCASSLDREETQYFGPGTRLLVL.

The rearrangement links TRBV19 to TRBJ2-7; the D is unclear. The V gene lost 8 bases and the J gene lost 0 bases, with 14 bases spanning the gap. The CDR3 runs 14 residues. Germline CDR1 is LNHDA and CDR2 is SQIVND (reference sequence). In DNA form, the CDR3 reads TGTGCCAGTCAGCTTTCGCACGGCTCCTACGAGCAGTACTTC. Amino acids: CASQLSHGSYEQYF.